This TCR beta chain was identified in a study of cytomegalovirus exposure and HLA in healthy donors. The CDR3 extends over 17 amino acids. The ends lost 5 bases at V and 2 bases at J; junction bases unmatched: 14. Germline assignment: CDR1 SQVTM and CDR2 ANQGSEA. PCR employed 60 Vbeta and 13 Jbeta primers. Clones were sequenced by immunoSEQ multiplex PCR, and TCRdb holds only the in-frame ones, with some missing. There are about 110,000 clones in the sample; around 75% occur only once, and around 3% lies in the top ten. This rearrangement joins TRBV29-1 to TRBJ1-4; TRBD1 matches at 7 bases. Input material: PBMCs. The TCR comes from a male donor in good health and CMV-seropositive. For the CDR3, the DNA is TGCAGCGTTAAGGGGGTCTTTGGGACAGCCACTAATGAAAAACTGTTTTTT. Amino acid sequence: CSVKGVFGTATNEKLFF.